The table lists the clone carrying this T cell receptor beta chain with many counts. Its antigen remains unknown. This sample is part of a study of T cells after yellow fever vaccination. Study-wide points: By day 5 rather than day 15, the secondary response had peaked, though it was weaker. After the booster, roughly 96% of CD4 and more than 85% of CD8 primary-response clones were re-detected. Only a small proportion of the clonotypes turned up in both the CD4 and the CD8 compartments, likely arising from convergent recombination. Contamination by abundant bulk-population clonotypes could be present in FACS-sorted repertoires.

The V and J ends lost 5 bases and 9 bases respectively, with 14 bases between them. The CDR3 runs 13 residues. Germline-derived CDR1 and CDR2 are SGHTA and FQGNSA. TCRdb ran MiXCR on the 5' RACE reads and lists one entry per CDR3 protein. Of some 250,000 distinct CDR3 sequences in the sample, 6.9% are singletons; the top ten hold approximately 0.85%. The sequence was collected from a man aged 25-40 years who received the YFV17D yellow fever vaccine. The V call is TRBV7-2, the J call TRBJ2-1; tentatively, D is TRBD2 (5 bases). This material consisted of CD4+ T cells sorted from PBMCs, taken 15 days after the yellow fever booster vaccination. CDR3 sequence (DNA): TGTGCCAGCAGCCGGGAAGGGTACGGTGAGCAGTTCTTC. As protein: CASSREGYGEQFF.